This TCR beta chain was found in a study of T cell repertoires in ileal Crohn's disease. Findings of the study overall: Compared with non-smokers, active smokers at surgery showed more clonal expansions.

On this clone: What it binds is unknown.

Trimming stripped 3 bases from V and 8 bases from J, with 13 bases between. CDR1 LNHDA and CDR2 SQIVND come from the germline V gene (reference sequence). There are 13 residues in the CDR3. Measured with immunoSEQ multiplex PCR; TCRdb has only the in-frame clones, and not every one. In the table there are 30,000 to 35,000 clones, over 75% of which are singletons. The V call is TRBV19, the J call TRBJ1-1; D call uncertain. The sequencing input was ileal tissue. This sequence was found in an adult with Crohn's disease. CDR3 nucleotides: TGTGCCAGTAGTATCGGTGGACTGGGAGAAGCTTTCTTT. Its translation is CASSIGGLGEAFF.